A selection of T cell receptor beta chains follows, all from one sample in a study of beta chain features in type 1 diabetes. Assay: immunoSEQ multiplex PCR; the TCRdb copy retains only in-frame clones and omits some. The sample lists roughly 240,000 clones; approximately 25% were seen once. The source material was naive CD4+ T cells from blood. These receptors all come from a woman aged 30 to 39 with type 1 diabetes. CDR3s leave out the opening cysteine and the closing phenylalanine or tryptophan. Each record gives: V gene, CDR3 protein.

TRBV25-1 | ASRRDRGDYNEQF
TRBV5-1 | ASNPGGATDTQY
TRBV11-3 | ASSTRGEYNEQF
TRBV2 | ASRTGTRSSNTGELF
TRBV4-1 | ASSQEFMDRNIQY
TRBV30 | ASYRAGYT
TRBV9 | ASSTSGSGNEQF
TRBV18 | ASSPDRLNTEAF
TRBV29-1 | SAPRQGATEAF
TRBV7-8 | ASSLAFVTGDGYT
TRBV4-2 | ASATGQMRGNEQF
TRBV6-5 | ASSAGRGIYGYT
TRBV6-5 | ASSYYDPGTDEQY
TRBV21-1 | ASSKALCRARETQY
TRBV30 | AWTRGRGYEQF
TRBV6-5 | ASSYSQGANSEAF
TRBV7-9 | ASSAGLAEVRFTDTQY
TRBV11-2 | ASSLVGRRGTSVPDTQY
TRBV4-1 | ASSQVQQGARETQY
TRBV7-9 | ASRRLQGDRGTYEQY
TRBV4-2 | ASSQDRIGAFEQF
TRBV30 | AWTGGGDTQY
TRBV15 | ATSRDSGRFLENIQY
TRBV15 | ATSRQRDSYNEQF
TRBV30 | AWRGSFDEQY
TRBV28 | ASSLGTSYNEQF
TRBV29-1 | SAPGQKYQETQY
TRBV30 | AWSRGSGQETQY
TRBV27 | ASSIGTGGYGYT
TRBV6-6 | ASSPVQFKSYEQY
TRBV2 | ASSELVELF
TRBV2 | ASSERGIAGIYEQF
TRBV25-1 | ASSELGTGIQETQY
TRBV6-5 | ASATSLWDTQY
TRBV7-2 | ASSLTRRGYTEAF
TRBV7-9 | ASSPPGLDSPY
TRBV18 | ASSPPRTDSYEQY
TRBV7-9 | ASSFGTGNIQY
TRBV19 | ASSPRWGAYEQY
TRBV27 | ASGRTSVAYEQY
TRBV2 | ASSEIYTQY
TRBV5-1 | ASSSGQGNEKLF
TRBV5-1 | ASSFSRLDYEQY
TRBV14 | ASSQDYETQY
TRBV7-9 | ASSFGFWSTEAF
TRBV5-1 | ASSLSRDRVDNIQY
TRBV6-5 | ASSPRDRFSYEQY
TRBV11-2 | ASSAYQGANYGYT
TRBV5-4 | ASSLVGSYEQY
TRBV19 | ASSTLTSGGIRTQY
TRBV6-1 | ASSYNYISYEQY
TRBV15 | ATSYRLAGEDEQF